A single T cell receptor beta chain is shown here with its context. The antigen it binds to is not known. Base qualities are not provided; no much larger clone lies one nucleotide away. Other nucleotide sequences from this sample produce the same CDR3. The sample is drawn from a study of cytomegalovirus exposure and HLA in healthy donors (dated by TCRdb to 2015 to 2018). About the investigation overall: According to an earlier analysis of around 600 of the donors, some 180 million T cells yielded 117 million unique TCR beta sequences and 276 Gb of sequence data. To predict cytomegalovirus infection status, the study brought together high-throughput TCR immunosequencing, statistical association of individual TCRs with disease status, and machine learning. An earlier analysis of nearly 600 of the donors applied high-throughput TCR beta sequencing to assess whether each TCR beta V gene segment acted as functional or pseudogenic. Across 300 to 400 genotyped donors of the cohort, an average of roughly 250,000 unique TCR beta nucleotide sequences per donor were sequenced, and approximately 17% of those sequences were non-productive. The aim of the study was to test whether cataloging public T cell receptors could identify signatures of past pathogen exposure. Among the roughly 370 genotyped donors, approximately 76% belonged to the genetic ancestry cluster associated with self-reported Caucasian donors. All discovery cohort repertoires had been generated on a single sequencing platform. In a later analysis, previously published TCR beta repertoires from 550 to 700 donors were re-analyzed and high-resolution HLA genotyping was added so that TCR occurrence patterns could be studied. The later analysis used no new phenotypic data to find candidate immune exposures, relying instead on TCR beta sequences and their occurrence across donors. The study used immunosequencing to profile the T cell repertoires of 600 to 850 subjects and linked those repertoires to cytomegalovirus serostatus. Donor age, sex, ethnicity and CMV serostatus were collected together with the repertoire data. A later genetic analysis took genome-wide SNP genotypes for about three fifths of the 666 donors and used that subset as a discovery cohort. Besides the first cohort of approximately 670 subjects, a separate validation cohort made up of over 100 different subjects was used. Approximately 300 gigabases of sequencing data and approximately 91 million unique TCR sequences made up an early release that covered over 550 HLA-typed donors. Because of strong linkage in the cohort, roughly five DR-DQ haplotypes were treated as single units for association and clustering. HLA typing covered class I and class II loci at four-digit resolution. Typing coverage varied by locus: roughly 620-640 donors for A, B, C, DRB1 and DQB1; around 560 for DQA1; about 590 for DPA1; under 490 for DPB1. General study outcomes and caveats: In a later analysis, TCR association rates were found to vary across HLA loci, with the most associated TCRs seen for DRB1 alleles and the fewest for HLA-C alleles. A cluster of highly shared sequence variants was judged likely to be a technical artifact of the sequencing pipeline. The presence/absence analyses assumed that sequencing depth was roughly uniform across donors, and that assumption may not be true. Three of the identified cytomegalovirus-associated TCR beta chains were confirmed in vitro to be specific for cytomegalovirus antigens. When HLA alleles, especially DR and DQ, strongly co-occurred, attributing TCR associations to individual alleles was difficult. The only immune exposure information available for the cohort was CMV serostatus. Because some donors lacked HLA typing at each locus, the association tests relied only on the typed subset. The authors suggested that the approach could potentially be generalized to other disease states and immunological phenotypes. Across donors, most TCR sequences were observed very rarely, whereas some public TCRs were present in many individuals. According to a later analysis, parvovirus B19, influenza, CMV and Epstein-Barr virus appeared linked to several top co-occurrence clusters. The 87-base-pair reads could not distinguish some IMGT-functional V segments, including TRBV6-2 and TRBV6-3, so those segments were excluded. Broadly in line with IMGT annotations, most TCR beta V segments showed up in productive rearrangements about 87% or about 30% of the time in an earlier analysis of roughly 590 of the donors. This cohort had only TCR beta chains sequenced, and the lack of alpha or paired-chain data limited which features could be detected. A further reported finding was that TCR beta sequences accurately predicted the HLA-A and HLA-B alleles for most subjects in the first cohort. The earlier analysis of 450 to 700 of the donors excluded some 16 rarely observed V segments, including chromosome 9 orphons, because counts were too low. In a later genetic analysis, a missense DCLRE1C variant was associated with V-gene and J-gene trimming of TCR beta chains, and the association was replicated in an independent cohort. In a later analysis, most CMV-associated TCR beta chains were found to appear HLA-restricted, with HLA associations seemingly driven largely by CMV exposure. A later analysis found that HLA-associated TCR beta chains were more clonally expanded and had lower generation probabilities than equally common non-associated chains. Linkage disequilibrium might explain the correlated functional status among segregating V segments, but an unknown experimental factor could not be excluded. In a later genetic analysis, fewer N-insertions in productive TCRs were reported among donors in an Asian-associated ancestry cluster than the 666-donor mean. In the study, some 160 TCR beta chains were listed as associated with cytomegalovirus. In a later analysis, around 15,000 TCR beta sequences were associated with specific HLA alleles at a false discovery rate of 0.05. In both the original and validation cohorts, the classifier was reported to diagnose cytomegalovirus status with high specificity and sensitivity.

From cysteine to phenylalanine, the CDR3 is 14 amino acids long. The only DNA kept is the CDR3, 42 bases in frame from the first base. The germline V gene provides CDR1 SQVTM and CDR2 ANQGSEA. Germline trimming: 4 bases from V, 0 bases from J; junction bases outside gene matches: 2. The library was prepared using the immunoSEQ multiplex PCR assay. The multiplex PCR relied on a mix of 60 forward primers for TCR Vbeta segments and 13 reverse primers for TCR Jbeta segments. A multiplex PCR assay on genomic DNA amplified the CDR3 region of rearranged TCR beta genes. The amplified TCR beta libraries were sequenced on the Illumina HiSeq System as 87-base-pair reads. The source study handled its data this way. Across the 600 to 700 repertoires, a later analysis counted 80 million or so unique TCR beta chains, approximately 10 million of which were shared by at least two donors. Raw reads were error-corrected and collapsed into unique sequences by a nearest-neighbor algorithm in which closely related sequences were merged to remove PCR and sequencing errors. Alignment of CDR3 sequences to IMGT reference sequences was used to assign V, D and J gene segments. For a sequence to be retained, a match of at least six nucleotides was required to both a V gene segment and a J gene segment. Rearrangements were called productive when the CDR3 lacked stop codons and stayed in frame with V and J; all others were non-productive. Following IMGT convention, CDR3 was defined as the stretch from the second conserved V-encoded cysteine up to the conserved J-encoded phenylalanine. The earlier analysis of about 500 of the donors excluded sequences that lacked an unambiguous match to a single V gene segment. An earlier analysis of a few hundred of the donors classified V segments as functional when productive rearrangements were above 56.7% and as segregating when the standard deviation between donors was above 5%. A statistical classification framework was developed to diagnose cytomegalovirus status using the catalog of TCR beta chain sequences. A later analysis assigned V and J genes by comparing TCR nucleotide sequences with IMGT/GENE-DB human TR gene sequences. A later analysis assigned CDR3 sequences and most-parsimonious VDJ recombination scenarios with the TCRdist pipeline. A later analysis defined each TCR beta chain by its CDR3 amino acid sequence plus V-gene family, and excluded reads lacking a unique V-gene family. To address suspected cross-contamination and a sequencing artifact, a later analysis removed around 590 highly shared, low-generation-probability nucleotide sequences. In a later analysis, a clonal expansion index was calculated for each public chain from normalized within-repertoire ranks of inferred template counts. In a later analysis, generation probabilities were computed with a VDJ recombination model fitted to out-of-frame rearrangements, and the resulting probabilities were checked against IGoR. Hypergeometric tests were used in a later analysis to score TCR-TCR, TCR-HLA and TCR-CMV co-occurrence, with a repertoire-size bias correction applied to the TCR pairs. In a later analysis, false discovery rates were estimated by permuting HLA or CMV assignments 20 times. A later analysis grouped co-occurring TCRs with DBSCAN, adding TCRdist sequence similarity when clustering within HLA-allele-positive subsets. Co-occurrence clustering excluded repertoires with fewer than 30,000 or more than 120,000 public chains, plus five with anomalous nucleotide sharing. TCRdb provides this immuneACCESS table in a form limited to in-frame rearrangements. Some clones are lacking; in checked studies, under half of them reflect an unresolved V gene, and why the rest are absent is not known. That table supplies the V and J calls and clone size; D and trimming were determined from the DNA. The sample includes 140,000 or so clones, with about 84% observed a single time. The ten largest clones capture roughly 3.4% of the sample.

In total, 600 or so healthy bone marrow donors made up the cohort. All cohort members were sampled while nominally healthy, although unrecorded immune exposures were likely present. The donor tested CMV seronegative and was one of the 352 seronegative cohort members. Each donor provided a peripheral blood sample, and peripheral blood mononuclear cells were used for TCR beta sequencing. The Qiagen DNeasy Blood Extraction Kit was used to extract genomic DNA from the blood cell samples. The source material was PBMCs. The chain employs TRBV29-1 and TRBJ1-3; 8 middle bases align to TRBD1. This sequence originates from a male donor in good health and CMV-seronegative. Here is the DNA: TGCAGCGTTGGGACAGGGAACTCTGGAAACACCATATATTTT. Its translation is CSVGTGNSGNTIYF.